This T cell receptor beta chain comes out of a study of T cell responses to AZD1222 COVID-19 vaccine. This table comes from immunoSEQ multiplex PCR, and its TCRdb copy is limited to in-frame clones, with some not included. The repertoire holds approximately 120,000 clones, with over 80% as singletons. The CDR3 spans 14 residues. In germline, CDR1 is KGHSY, CDR2 FQNENV. V lost 6 bases, J lost 3 bases, and 14 bases lay in between. J is TRBJ1-1 and V is TRBV16, with D maybe TRBD1 (6 bases). This receptor was taken from an adult in good health. The source was peripheral blood, collected on day 0 of AZD1222 vaccination. The CDR3: CASSRKTGYTEAFF. CDR3 DNA sequence: TGTGCCAGCAGTCGGAAGACAGGATACACTGAAGCTTTCTTT.